These 25 T cell receptor beta chains originate from one sample sequenced in a study of shared clonotypes between healthy human individuals. CD45RO negativity and positive selection for CCR7 defined naive CD8 cells, a population that excluded terminally differentiated effector memory CD45RA+ cells. The assay was immunoSEQ multiplex PCR, and TCRdb's table has in-frame clones only and misses some. The sample shows some 2,000,000 clones, about 94% of them seen only once. The sequenced sample consisted of naive CD8+ T cells sorted from blood. The receptors originated from a man aged 18-30 years in good health.

This clone occurred many times. V usage is TRBV21-1 and J usage is TRBJ1-1; no check of the table's D call, TRBD1, against the DNA was made. TRBV21-1 is an annotated pseudogene. The CDR3 totals 10 residues. CDR3 coding DNA: TGTGCCAGCAGCAAGGACAGGGACTCCTTT. Its protein is CASSKDRDSF.

V is TRBV7-9 and J is TRBJ2-7; no reliable D call. The CDR3 is 16 residues long. In germline, CDR1 is SEHNR, CDR2 FQNEAQ (reference sequence). V gave up 4 bases and J gave up 3 bases, with 19 bases separating them. In DNA form, the CDR3 reads TGTGCCAGCAGCTCCCCAATCCTGAGGACGGACTACGAGCAGTACTTC. Its protein product is CASSSPILRTDYEQYF. The full variable domain, in which reference TRBV7-9 and TRBJ2-7 provide the parts outside the CDR3, is DTGVSQNPRHKITKRGQNVTFRCDPISEHNRLYWYRQTLGQGPEFLTYFQNEAQLEKSRLLSDRFSAERPKGSFSTLEIQRTEQGDSAMYLCASSSPILRTDYEQYFGPGTRLTVT.

The chain combines TRBV19 with TRBJ2-1, with D perhaps matching TRBD1 (5 bases). The CDR3 consists of 15 residues. Looked up from germline, CDR1 is LNHDA and CDR2 is SQIVND (reference sequence). V gave up 9 bases and J gave up 2 bases, with 17 bases separating them. CDR3: CASTESRTPYNEQFF. CDR3 nucleotides: TGTGCCAGCACTGAGTCGAGGACACCCTACAATGAGCAGTTCTTC.

Concerning this clone itself: Other DNA sequences of this sample code for an identical CDR3. The V and J genes are TRBV4-1 and TRBJ2-1; 8 nucleotides align to TRBD2. Germline-derived CDR1 and CDR2 are MGHRA and YSYEKL. The length of the CDR3 is 15 residues. With 3 bases clipped from V and 3 bases from J, the junction kept 4 bases outside the gene matches. The CDR3 reads CASSQDSGVYNEQFF. In DNA, the CDR3 is TGCGCCAGCAGCCAGGATAGCGGGGTCTACAATGAGCAGTTCTTC.

The chain is built from TRBV27 and TRBJ1-6; a weak D match, TRBD1 (5 bases). CDR1 and CDR2 from the germline V gene are MNHEY and SMNVEV (reference sequence). The CDR3 has 14 amino acids. V lost 3 bases and J 9 bases, leaving 12 bases between the germline ends. CDR3 region: CASSLQGYASPLHF. The CDR3 bases are TGTGCCAGCAGTTTGCAGGGATACGCTTCACCCCTCCACTTT.

The genes are TRBV9 and TRBJ2-7, with 7 bases that match TRBD1. There are 12 residues in the CDR3. Germline assignment: CDR1 SGDLS and CDR2 YYNGEE. V lost 4 bases to trimming and J lost 5 bases; unmatched junction nucleotides: 3. The DNA of the CDR3 is TGTGCCAGCAGCCCAGACAGGGACGAGCAGTACTTC. This sequence encodes CASSPDRDEQYF.

The chain has TRBV4-1 and TRBJ2-1, with D tentatively TRBD2 (5 bases). The CDR3 is 14 residues long. The V end was cut by 5 bases, the J end by 4 bases, with 12 bases between. The germline V gene encodes CDR1 MGHRA and CDR2 YSYEKL. The CDR3 DNA sequence: TGCGCCAGCAGCTCATTGGAGGCTTACAATGAGCAGTTCTTC. Its translation is CASSSLEAYNEQFF.

The CDR3 DNA is TGCGCCAGCAGCCCAGGGGACCTACTCTATGGCTACACCTTC. It is translated as CASSPGDLLYGYTF. The genes are TRBV5-1 and TRBJ1-2; D might be TRBD1 (6 bases). The germline V and J ends were trimmed by 4 bases and 4 bases, with 14 bases remaining between them. The germline CDR1 and CDR2 sequences are SGHRS and YFSETQ. There are 14 residues in the CDR3. The full variable domain, its missing parts supplied by reference TRBV5-1 and TRBJ1-2, is KAGVTQTPRYLIKTRGQQVTLSCSPISGHRSVSWYQQTPGQGLQFLFEYFSETQRNKGNFPGRFSGRQFSNSRSEMNVSTLELGDSALYLCASSPGDLLYGYTFGSGTRLTVV.

The chain is built from TRBV7-9 and TRBJ2-3, with D perhaps matching TRBD2 (5 bases). The V gene's germline CDR1 is SEHNR and CDR2 FQNEAQ (reference sequence). V was shortened by 5 bases and J by 1 base, with 13 bases between the two germline ends. This CDR3 spans 15 amino acids. CDR3 nucleotides: TGTGCCAGCAGCCAGAGGGATCTCGGCACAGATACGCAGTATTTT. It translates to CASSQRDLGTDTQYF.

The chain employs TRBV5-1 and TRBJ2-1; 8 nucleotides match TRBD2. The length of the CDR3 is 13 residues. The V segment lost 5 bases and the J segment 9 bases; nucleotides outside the gene matches: 7. Germline assignment: CDR1 SGHRS and CDR2 YFSETQ. CDR3 amino acids: CASSFTGLAEQFF. Written as DNA, the CDR3 is TGCGCCAGCAGTTTCACCGGACTAGCTGAGCAGTTCTTC.

This sequence joins TRBV27 and TRBJ2-5; the match to TRBD1 covers 7 bases. CDR1 and CDR2 from the germline V gene are MNHEY and SMNVEV (reference sequence). CDR3 length: 16 amino acids. J gave up 2 bases and V 3 bases, and 9 bases lay outside the gene matches. The CDR3 spells CASSFLSPGGQETQYF. CDR3 sequence (DNA): TGTGCCAGCAGTTTCCTCTCTCCAGGGGGTCAAGAGACCCAGTACTTC.

V gene TRBV5-6 combines with J gene TRBJ2-1; TRBD2 is a possible D gene (5 bases). This CDR3 is 15 amino acids long. Germline CDR1 and CDR2: SGHDT and YYEEEE. Trimming took off 3 bases at V and 1 base at J, with 11 bases between the two ends. This CDR3 reads CASSSAGESYNEQFF. In DNA, the CDR3 is TGTGCCAGCAGCTCGGCCGGGGAATCCTACAATGAGCAGTTCTTC.

The rearrangement links TRBV11-2 to TRBJ2-7, with D tentatively TRBD2 (6 bases). The CDR3 runs 14 residues. Trimming removed 5 bases at V and 0 bases at J, with 11 bases between. The V gene's germline CDR1 is SGHAT and CDR2 FQNNGV. The CDR3 reads CASSGAGSSYEQYF. CDR3 sequence (DNA): TGTGCCAGCAGCGGCGCGGGGAGCTCCTACGAGCAGTACTTC. Looking up the rest from reference TRBV11-2 and TRBJ2-7 gives the full variable domain: EAGVAQSPRYKIIEKRQSVAFWCNPISGHATLYWYQQILGQGPKLLIQFQNNGVVDDSQLPKDRFSAERLKGVDSTLKIQPAKLEDSAVYLCASSGAGSSYEQYFGPGTRLTVT.

The chain has TRBV2 and TRBJ2-7, with D perhaps matching TRBD1 (7 bases). V was clipped by 1 base and J by 3 bases, with 10 bases between them. This CDR3 comprises 14 residues. Germline V lookup: CDR1 SNHLY, CDR2 FYNNEI. This CDR3 is CASSEGRDSYEQYF. The CDR3 DNA reads as TGTGCCAGCAGTGAAGGGAGGGACAGCTACGAGCAGTACTTC.

This chain links TRBV4-1 with TRBJ1-1; no reliable D call. V gave up 3 bases and J gave up 4 bases, with 9 bases separating them. The CDR3 length is 13 residues. Per germline, CDR1 MGHRA and CDR2 YSYEKL. The CDR3 protein is CASSQNPFTEAFF. The CDR3 nucleotides are TGCGCCAGCAGCCAGAACCCGTTCACTGAAGCTTTCTTT.

The rearrangement uses TRBV28 and TRBJ2-1, with D unresolved. V lost 7 bases and J 0 bases, leaving 13 bases between the germline ends. The CDR3 runs to 15 residues. The germline V gene has CDR1 MDHEN and CDR2 SYDVKM. The CDR3 DNA sequence: TGTGCCAGCACGCCTTCAGTTCGCTCCTACAATGAGCAGTTCTTC. Amino acid sequence: CASTPSVRSYNEQFF.

The chain carries TRBV7-9 and TRBJ2-3; D gene ambiguous. Trimming removed 4 bases at V and 0 bases at J, with 11 bases between. The CDR3 is made up of 15 amino acids. Germline-derived CDR1 and CDR2 are SEHNR and FQNEAQ (reference sequence). The CDR3 loop is CASSSTVASTDTQYF. The CDR3 DNA is TGTGCCAGCAGCTCGACGGTAGCTAGCACAGATACGCAGTATTTT.

This chain joins TRBV4-3 and TRBJ1-1; D is uncertain. The V gene lost 0 bases and the J gene lost 5 bases, with 10 bases spanning the gap. Germline lookup yields CDR1 LGHNA and CDR2 YSLEER. CDR3 size: 14 residues. The CDR3 here is CASSQDRVWTEAFF. The CDR3 DNA is TGCGCCAGCAGCCAAGATCGGGTGTGGACTGAAGCTTTCTTT.

J is TRBJ2-3 and V is TRBV19; TRBD2 might be the D (5 bases). This CDR3 is built from 13 residues. V shed 6 bases and J shed 2 bases, with 9 bases lying between them. Germline CDR1 is LNHDA and CDR2 is SQIVND (reference sequence). The CDR3 region has the DNA TGTGCCAGTAGCCGGGATTACACAGATACGCAGTATTTT. Its protein is CASSRDYTDTQYF.

The chain carries TRBV4-1 and TRBJ2-7; no reliable D call. Trimming took 1 base from V and 4 from J, leaving 14 bases between them. CDR1 and CDR2 (germline): MGHRA, YSYEKL. The CDR3 covers 15 residues. CDR3 bases: TGCGCCAGCAGCCAAGTGGGGAACCCCGGGTACGAGCAGTACTTC. Its protein is CASSQVGNPGYEQYF.

V gene TRBV4-1 combines with J gene TRBJ2-5; perhaps TRBD2 as D (6 bases). The DNA end lines up better with TRBJ2-7; the J call may be wrong. The CDR3 consists of 15 residues. CDR1 is MGHRA, CDR2 YSYEKL, per germline. The CDR3 loop reads CASSQVPGGNYEQYF. The CDR3, as DNA: TGCGCCAGCAGCCAAGTCCCTGGCGGGAACTACGAGCAGTACTTC.

This chain connects TRBV27 to TRBJ1-1, with D possibly matching TRBD1 (6 bases). The V end was cut by 3 bases, the J end by 5 bases, with 16 bases between. CDR1 MNHEY and CDR2 SMNVEV come from the germline V gene (reference sequence). CDR3 size: 15 residues. The CDR3 sequence is CASSFMKGGETEAFF. The CDR3 DNA follows: TGTGCCAGCAGTTTCATGAAGGGGGGAGAAACTGAAGCTTTCTTT.

This chain connects TRBV29-1 to TRBJ2-1, with 7 bases fitting TRBD2. The CDR3 runs to 12 residues. The germline V gene encodes CDR1 SQVTM and CDR2 ANQGSEA. Here the CDR3 reads CNVRDYYNEQFF. DNA for the CDR3: TGCAACGTCCGGGACTATTACAATGAGCAGTTCTTC.

The V gene is TRBV9, the J gene TRBJ2-2; D is perhaps TRBD1 (5 bases). Germline CDR1 is SGDLS and CDR2 is YYNGEE. V shed 0 bases and J shed 0 bases, with 9 bases lying between them. This CDR3 has 16 residues. In nucleotides, the CDR3 is TGTGCCAGCAGCGTAGCGCAGGGCGCGAACACCGGGGAGCTGTTTTTT. It specifies CASSVAQGANTGELFF.

V usage is TRBV6-6 and J usage is TRBJ2-3; 7 nucleotides match TRBD2. This CDR3 has 11 residues. Per germline, CDR1 MNHNY and CDR2 SVGAGI (reference sequence). V shed 9 bases, J shed 6 bases, and the junction held 3 bases outside the gene matches. The CDR3 is CASLGGDTQYF. The CDR3 region has the DNA TGTGCCAGTCTGGGAGGGGATACGCAGTATTTT.